This is a list of T cell receptor beta chains from one sample in a study of T cell responses to AZD1222 COVID-19 vaccine. The repertoire was sequenced with immunoSEQ multiplex PCR; TCRdb's copy has only in-frame clones and lacks some. This table has some 99,000 clones, about 88% appearing once. The sample here was peripheral blood, taken 28 days after the second AZD1222 dose. The receptor set was obtained from an adult who received the AZD1222 COVID-19 vaccine. Each CDR3 is given with its conserved first and last residue. A D gene is named only where the DNA matches it firmly. Only part of the rows carry a size: once, few, many, or a class if the clone is expanded.

clone size: .
D gene: TRBD1
V gene: TRBV4-1
J gene: TRBJ2-7
CDR3 protein: CASSLDRAGTPYEQYF
CDR3 DNA: TGCGCCAGCAGCCTGGACAGGGCGGGAACTCCCTACGAGCAGTACTTC

clone size: once
D gene: .
V gene: TRBV4-1
J gene: TRBJ2-2
CDR3 protein: CASSQESGMADTGELFF
CDR3 DNA: TGCGCCAGCAGCCAAGAGTCTGGGATGGCGGACACCGGGGAGCTGTTTTTT

clone size: .
D gene: .
V gene: TRBV9
J gene: TRBJ1-1
CDR3 protein: CASSVAPNTEAFF
CDR3 DNA: TGTGCCAGCAGCGTAGCCCCGAACACTGAAGCTTTCTTT

clone size: .
D gene: .
V gene: TRBV24-1
J gene: TRBJ2-3
CDR3 protein: CATSAGGTDTQYF
CDR3 DNA: TGTGCCACCAGTGCAGGGGGCACAGATACGCAGTATTTT

clone size: .
D gene: TRBD1
V gene: TRBV27
J gene: TRBJ1-1
CDR3 protein: CASSLYSTGTGVAFF
CDR3 DNA: TGTGCCAGCAGTCTCTACTCAACCGGGACAGGGGTTGCTTTCTTT

clone size: .
D gene: .
V gene: TRBV19
J gene: TRBJ2-3
CDR3 protein: CASMMGDTQYF
CDR3 DNA: TGTGCCAGTATGATGGGGGATACGCAGTATTTT

clone size: .
D gene: TRBD1
V gene: TRBV11-2
J gene: TRBJ1-3
CDR3 protein: CASSAGGASGNTIYF
CDR3 DNA: TGTGCCAGCAGCGCAGGGGGCGCTTCTGGAAACACCATATATTTT

clone size: few
D gene: TRBD1
V gene: TRBV19
J gene: TRBJ2-7
CDR3 protein: CASRGNRGKSSYEQYF
CDR3 DNA: TGTGCCAGTAGGGGCAACAGGGGGAAAAGCTCCTACGAGCAGTACTTC

clone size: .
D gene: .
V gene: TRBV10-3
J gene: TRBJ2-5
CDR3 protein: CAISVTPGGEETQYF
CDR3 DNA: TGTGCCATCAGCGTAACGCCCGGGGGAGAAGAGACCCAGTACTTC

clone size: .
D gene: TRBD1
V gene: TRBV7-3
J gene: TRBJ1-2
CDR3 protein: CASSLTLGTGLTF
CDR3 DNA: TGTGCCAGCAGCTTAACGCTCGGGACAGGGCTTACCTTC

clone size: .
D gene: .
V gene: TRBV3-1/TRBV3-2
J gene: TRBJ1-2
CDR3 protein: CASSQGVSGGYTF
CDR3 DNA: TGTGCCAGCAGCCAAGGGGTATCAGGTGGCTACACCTTC

clone size: .
D gene: TRBD1
V gene: TRBV7-8
J gene: TRBJ1-2
CDR3 protein: CASSYRDRGLASGYTF
CDR3 DNA: TGTGCCAGCAGCTACCGGGACAGGGGGCTAGCAAGCGGCTACACCTTC

clone size: once
D gene: .
V gene: TRBV6-1
J gene: TRBJ2-1
CDR3 protein: CASSEFNTQNNEQFF
CDR3 DNA: TGTGCCAGCAGTGAATTCAATACGCAGAACAATGAGCAGTTCTTC

clone size: .
D gene: TRBD1
V gene: TRBV9
J gene: TRBJ1-1
CDR3 protein: CASSVGGQADTEAFF
CDR3 DNA: TGTGCCAGCAGCGTGGGCGGACAGGCGGACACTGAAGCTTTCTTT

clone size: .
D gene: TRBD1
V gene: TRBV2
J gene: TRBJ2-1
CDR3 protein: CASRGQGSSYNEQFF
CDR3 DNA: TGTGCCAGCCGGGGACAGGGCAGTTCCTACAATGAGCAGTTCTTC

clone size: .
D gene: TRBD1
V gene: TRBV7-6
J gene: TRBJ2-7
CDR3 protein: CASSLVRGSHEQYF
CDR3 DNA: TGTGCCAGCAGCTTAGTCAGGGGGTCCCACGAGCAGTACTTC

clone size: .
D gene: .
V gene: TRBV5-6
J gene: TRBJ2-7
CDR3 protein: CASTRAPISEQYF
CDR3 DNA: TGTGCCAGCACGAGGGCCCCCATTTCCGAGCAGTACTTC

clone size: .
D gene: TRBD1
V gene: TRBV5-6
J gene: TRBJ1-5
CDR3 protein: CASSLRQGRRNQPQHF
CDR3 DNA: TGTGCCAGCAGCTTGAGACAGGGGAGGCGCAATCAGCCCCAGCATTTT

clone size: .
D gene: .
V gene: TRBV30
J gene: TRBJ1-6
CDR3 protein: CAWSESNNSPLHF
CDR3 DNA: TGTGCCTGGAGTGAATCCAATAATTCACCCCTCCACTTT

clone size: .
D gene: .
V gene: TRBV5-1
J gene: TRBJ1-1
CDR3 protein: CASSLATGILDTEAFF
CDR3 DNA: TGCGCCAGCAGCTTGGCCACGGGTATTCTGGACACTGAAGCTTTCTTT

clone size: .
D gene: TRBD1
V gene: TRBV28
J gene: TRBJ1-2
CDR3 protein: CASRTGARGYTF
CDR3 DNA: TGTGCCAGCAGAACAGGGGCTCGGGGCTACACCTTC

clone size: .
D gene: .
V gene: TRBV7-3
J gene: TRBJ2-2
CDR3 protein: CASSPQTVRNTGELFF
CDR3 DNA: TGTGCCAGCAGCCCCCAGACGGTCAGGAACACCGGGGAGCTGTTTTTT

clone size: .
D gene: .
V gene: TRBV28
J gene: TRBJ2-7
CDR3 protein: CASSLSRYEQYF
CDR3 DNA: TGTGCCAGCAGTTTATCCCGCTACGAGCAGTACTTC

clone size: .
D gene: TRBD1
V gene: TRBV10-3
J gene: TRBJ1-4
CDR3 protein: CAISEYRGTNEKLFF
CDR3 DNA: TGTGCCATCAGTGAGTACAGGGGAACTAATGAAAAACTGTTTTTT

clone size: .
D gene: TRBD2
V gene: TRBV28
J gene: TRBJ2-7
CDR3 protein: CAVQRERYEQYF
CDR3 DNA: TGTGCCGTCCAGCGGGAGCGGTACGAGCAGTACTTC